These 14 T cell receptor beta chains share one sample of origin, sequenced in a study of CDR3 diversity in severe acne. TCRdb analysed the PCR reads with MiXCR anew, one entry per CDR3 protein. The sample carries about 76,000 distinct CDR3 sequences, under 65% recorded once. Sequences were obtained from blood. Receptors originate from a male donor in good health, without acne.

This clonotype was counted ten times or more. J is TRBJ1-6 and V is TRBV6-1, with D possibly matching TRBD1 (5 bases). The CDR3 runs to 15 residues. V was cut by 4 bases and J by 5 bases, with 12 bases left in between. Germline V CDR1 and CDR2: MNHNS, SASEGT. This CDR3 is CASSGSGRNNSPLHF. CDR3 bases: TGTGCCAGCAGTGGGTCGGGACGGAATAATTCACCCCTCCACTTT.

The CDR3 region is CATSDSGQGPYNEQFF. The CDR3 DNA sequence: TGTGCCACCAGTGACTCGGGACAGGGCCCCTACAATGAGCAGTTCTTC. This chain connects TRBV24-1 to TRBJ2-1, with TRBD1 matching 9 bases. Germline trimming cut 4 bases from V and 2 bases from J; bases unmatched to any gene: 5. Per germline, CDR1 KGHDR and CDR2 SFDVKD. CDR3 size: 16 residues.

This chain links TRBV5-1 with TRBJ1-6, with a possible D match to TRBD1 (5 bases). Germline assignment: CDR1 SGHRS and CDR2 YFSETQ. The CDR3 is made up of 17 amino acids. V was shortened by 3 bases and J by 9 bases, with 22 bases between the two germline ends. As DNA, the CDR3 is TGCGCCAGCAGCTCCGGCCCAGGCGGGGGTTTTGTTTCACCCCTCCACTTT. Amino acid sequence: CASSSGPGGGFVSPLHF.

By frequency in the sample, this clonotype is medium-sized. V gene TRBV6-6 combines with J gene TRBJ2-7; 12 nucleotides match TRBD2. V was pared by 5 bases and J by 0 bases, with 8 bases of the junction left unmatched. Germline lookup yields CDR1 MNHNY and CDR2 SVGAGI (reference sequence). There are 17 residues in the CDR3. CDR3 DNA: TGTGCCAGCAGTCTCCTAGCGGGAGGGCATCACTCCTACGAGCAGTACTTC. Translating gives CASSLLAGGHHSYEQYF.

This clonotype was counted only a few times. The DNA of the CDR3 is TGCGCCAGCAGCCGCATCGGGAACACTGAAGCTTTCTTT. Its protein is CASSRIGNTEAFF. This chain joins TRBV5-1 and TRBJ1-1; no clear D. V gave up 4 bases and J gave up 1 base, with 8 bases separating them. Germline loops: CDR1 SGHRS, CDR2 YFSETQ. The CDR3 covers 13 residues.

This chain uses TRBV13 with TRBJ2-2, with TRBD1 matching over 9 bases. With 5 bases clipped from V and 5 bases from J, the junction kept 6 bases outside the gene matches. Germline V CDR1 and CDR2: PRHDT, FYEKMQ (reference sequence). The CDR3 extends over 15 amino acids. CDR3 amino acids: CASSLGGTGTGELFF. CDR3 nucleotide sequence: TGTGCCAGCAGCCTCGGGGGGACAGGGACCGGGGAGCTGTTTTTT.

V and J are TRBV5-1 and TRBJ2-2, with a tentative D call TRBD2 (5 bases). This CDR3 contains 16 residues. V lost 0 bases to trimming and J lost 2 bases, with 11 bases between them. Germline loops: CDR1 SGHRS, CDR2 YFSETQ. CDR3 nucleotides: TGCGCCAGCAGCTTGGCTGTCCGGGAAAACACCGGGGAGCTGTTTTTT. The encoded protein is CASSLAVRENTGELFF.

V usage is TRBV25-1 and J usage is TRBJ2-2; D is undetermined. V lost 7 bases to trimming and J lost 7 bases, with 13 bases between them. From germline, CDR1 is MGHDK and CDR2 SYGVNS. The CDR3 loop spans 13 amino acids. CDR3 region: CASKGQLFGELFF. DNA for the CDR3: TGTGCCAGCAAAGGGCAGTTGTTCGGGGAGCTGTTTTTT.

The chain recombines TRBV5-1 with TRBJ2-1; 7 bases align to TRBD2. The germline V gene encodes CDR1 SGHRS and CDR2 YFSETQ. The CDR3 totals 14 residues. V lost 4 bases and J lost 4; bases outside the gene matches: 5. DNA for the CDR3: TGCGCCAGCAGCCGGGACTATACTTACAATGAGCAGTTCTTC. It yields the protein CASSRDYTYNEQFF.

To note about this clonotype: It may be a read error: a sequence one base away is much more abundant. The chain joins TRBV7-9 to TRBJ2-5, with TRBD2 matching 7 bases. Germline loops: CDR1 SEHNR, CDR2 FQNEAQ (reference sequence). Trimming cost V 4 bases and J 5 bases; bases outside gene matches: 10. The CDR3 extends over 15 amino acids. The chain's CDR3 is CASSSPEGLSETQYF. CDR3 DNA sequence: TGTGCCAGCAGCTCACCTGAGGGACTATCCGAGACCCAGTACTTC. Together with reference TRBV7-9 and TRBJ2-5, the CDR3 gives the full variable domain: DTGVSQNPRHKITKRGQNVTFRCDPISEHNRLYWYRQTLGQGPEFLTYFQNEAQLEKSRLLSDRFSAERPKGSFSTLEIQRTEQGDSAMYLCASSSPEGLSETQYFGPGTRLLVL.

In the case of this clonotype: Germline and junction disagree at one end, which may indicate a read error. The V call is TRBV7-6, the J call TRBJ2-7; 11 bases line up with TRBD2. Germline V gene lookup returns CDR1 SGHVS and CDR2 FNYEAQ. The CDR3 spans 16 residues. DNA of the CDR3: TGTGCCAGCAGCTTAGGACAACTAGCGGGAGAATACGAGCAGTACTTT. Translation: CASSLGQLAGEYEQYF.

This clonotype was counted many times. The J gene is TRBJ2-5, the V gene TRBV24-1; 11 nucleotides match TRBD2. V was clipped by 4 bases and J by 1 base; unmatched bases: 1. CDR1 and CDR2 from the germline V gene are KGHDR and SFDVKD. This CDR3 comprises 15 residues. The CDR3 reads CATSEGTSGQETQYF. In nucleotides, the CDR3 is TGTGCCACCAGTGAAGGGACTAGCGGCCAAGAGACCCAGTACTTC.

The table lists this clonotype with many counts. J is TRBJ1-1 and V is TRBV5-1; D not resolved. Germline-derived CDR1 and CDR2 are SGHRS and YFSETQ. The CDR3 is 12 residues long. Trimming took 0 bases from V and 4 from J, leaving 4 bases between them. CDR3 bases: TGCGCCAGCAGCTTGGAATCCACTGAAGCTTTCTTT. It yields the protein CASSLESTEAFF.

CDR3 sequence: CASSDRTGGDSPLHF. CDR3 bases: TGTGCCAGCAGTGATCGGACAGGGGGCGATTCACCCCTCCACTTT. The chain has TRBV2 and TRBJ1-6; the match to TRBD1 covers 11 bases. Per germline, CDR1 SNHLY and CDR2 FYNNEI. J was trimmed by 8 bases and V by 3 bases; bases with no gene match: 3. CDR3 size: 15 residues.